The entry below gives a single T cell receptor (beta chain) sequence along with its context. Its specificity is not known. Sequencing relied on a cDNA template that was reverse transcribed from extracted RNA. Generated by immunoSEQ multiplex PCR, the TCRdb table keeps only in-frame clones and is missing some. The sample has around 120,000 clones, more than 40% seen once; the top ten hold around 0.46%. This entry is derived from a study of CD8+ T cells in alopecia areata. Study information: The study gave treated patients oral tofacitinib at 5 to 10 mg twice daily. Study-wide results and caveats: Resident alphabeta T cells of normal skin are also sequenced in scalp samples.

Documented treatment: oral pan-JAK inhibitor, 5-10 mg twice daily. From germline, CDR1 is LGHNA and CDR2 YNFKEQ. Trimming took off 4 bases at V and 5 bases at J, with 11 bases between the two ends. There are 13 residues in the CDR3. The sample in question was CD4+ T cells sorted from blood, obtained at week 4, from a patient treated with tofacitinib. The receptor's source is a human donor with alopecia areata. The rearrangement links TRBV4-2 to TRBJ1-1, with D unclear. The CDR3 reads CASSRSAGTEAFF. The CDR3 coding sequence is TGTGCCAGCAGCCGAAGCGCCGGAACTGAAGCTTTCTTT.